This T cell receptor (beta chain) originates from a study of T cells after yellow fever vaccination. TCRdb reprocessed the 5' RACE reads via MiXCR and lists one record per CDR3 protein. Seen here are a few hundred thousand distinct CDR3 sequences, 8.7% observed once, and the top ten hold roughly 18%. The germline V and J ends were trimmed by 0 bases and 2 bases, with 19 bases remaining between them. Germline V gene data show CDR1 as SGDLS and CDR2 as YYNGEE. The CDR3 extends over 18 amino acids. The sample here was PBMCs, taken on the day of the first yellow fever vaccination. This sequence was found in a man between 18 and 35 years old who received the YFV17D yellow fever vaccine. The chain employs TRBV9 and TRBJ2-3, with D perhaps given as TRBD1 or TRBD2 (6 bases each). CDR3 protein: CASSVGGGSTKYTDTQYF. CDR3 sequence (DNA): TGTGCCAGCAGCGTAGGAGGGGGGAGCACTAAATACACAGATACGCAGTATTTT. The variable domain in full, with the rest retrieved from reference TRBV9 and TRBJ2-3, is DSGVTQTPKHLITATGQRVTLRCSPRSGDLSVYWYQQSLDQGLQFLIQYYNGEERAKGNILERFSAQQFPDLHSELNLSSLELGDSALYFCASSVGGGSTKYTDTQYFGPGTRLTVL.